A selection of T cell receptor beta chains follows, all from one sample in a study of cytomegalovirus exposure and HLA in healthy donors. Data came from immunoSEQ multiplex PCR; TCRdb stores just in-frame clones and leaves some out. Found here are about 190,000 clones, about four fifths of them singletons; the top ten hold more than 1.5%. Sequenced input: PBMCs. All receptors come from a young man in good health and CMV-seronegative. The CDR3 runs from the conserved cysteine through the conserved F or W. The order of the fields is J gene, V gene, clone size, CDR3 protein. Clone size is given for some rows only: seen once, a few or many times, or a class if the clone is expanded.

TRBJ1-2 TRBV5-6 few CASNEMARLNYGYTF
TRBJ1-6 TRBV9 - CASSPTVYNSPLHF
TRBJ2-7 TRBV6-6 - CASRPPGLAGTVQYF
TRBJ2-7 TRBV19 once CASSLIGGYEQYF
TRBJ2-1 TRBV14 once CASSRNRGVVYNEQFF
TRBJ2-3 TRBV4-2 - CASTQEVTGGPLNPQYF
TRBJ2-3 TRBV9 - CASSVSGVNTDTQYF
TRBJ2-5 TRBV10-3 - CATLDRGLPQYF
TRBJ2-3 TRBV29-1 - CSVVAADTQYF
TRBJ1-1 TRBV4-1 few CASRPTGKVEAFF
TRBJ1-4 TRBV19 - CASSASPQGVALLRGKLFF
TRBJ2-2 TRBV28 - CASSLAGGPTGELFF
TRBJ2-7 TRBV6-5 once CASSLGTSLEEQYF
TRBJ1-6 TRBV25-1 - CANGLKGDNSPLHF
TRBJ1-6 TRBV27 - CASSLIGGNNSPLHF
TRBJ2-7 TRBV19 - CASKNFGNTEQYF
TRBJ2-5 TRBV7-2 - CASSLQRGETQYF
TRBJ1-2 TRBV10-3 - CAISAGEYGYTF
TRBJ1-2 TRBV11-2 - CASSLGQTWVNYGYTF
TRBJ2-7 TRBV4-1 - CASSQGPGRRYF
- TRBV9 - CASSVSPRESSYEQYF
TRBJ2-2 TRBV7-3 - CASSLVSSPTGELFF
TRBJ2-1 TRBV5-1 - CASSPGWGDEQFF
TRBJ1-5 TRBV14 - CASSPGDLYGHQPQHF
TRBJ2-7 TRBV5-4 - CASSDGPLEQYF
TRBJ2-3 TRBV23-1 - CASSQVLAGTDTQYF
TRBJ2-1 TRBV9 few CASSVAGAGQGASGNEQFF
TRBJ1-1 TRBV4-1 - CASSQTGRAGRNTEAFF
TRBJ1-5 TRBV19 - CASGGLGNQPQHF
TRBJ2-1 TRBV7-2 - CASRARDWDNEQFF
TRBJ1-1 TRBV7-2 - CASSLESVSGTEAFF